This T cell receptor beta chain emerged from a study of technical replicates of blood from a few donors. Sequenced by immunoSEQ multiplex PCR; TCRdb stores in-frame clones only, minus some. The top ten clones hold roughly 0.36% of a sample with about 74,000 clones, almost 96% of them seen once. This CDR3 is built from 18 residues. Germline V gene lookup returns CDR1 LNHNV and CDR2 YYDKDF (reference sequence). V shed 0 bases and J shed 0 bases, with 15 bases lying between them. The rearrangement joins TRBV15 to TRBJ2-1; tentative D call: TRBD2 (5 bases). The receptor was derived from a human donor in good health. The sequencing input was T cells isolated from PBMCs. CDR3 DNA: TGTGCCACCAGCAGAGACCAATCTAGCTCCCTCTCCTACAATGAGCAGTTCTTC. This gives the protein CATSRDQSSSLSYNEQFF.